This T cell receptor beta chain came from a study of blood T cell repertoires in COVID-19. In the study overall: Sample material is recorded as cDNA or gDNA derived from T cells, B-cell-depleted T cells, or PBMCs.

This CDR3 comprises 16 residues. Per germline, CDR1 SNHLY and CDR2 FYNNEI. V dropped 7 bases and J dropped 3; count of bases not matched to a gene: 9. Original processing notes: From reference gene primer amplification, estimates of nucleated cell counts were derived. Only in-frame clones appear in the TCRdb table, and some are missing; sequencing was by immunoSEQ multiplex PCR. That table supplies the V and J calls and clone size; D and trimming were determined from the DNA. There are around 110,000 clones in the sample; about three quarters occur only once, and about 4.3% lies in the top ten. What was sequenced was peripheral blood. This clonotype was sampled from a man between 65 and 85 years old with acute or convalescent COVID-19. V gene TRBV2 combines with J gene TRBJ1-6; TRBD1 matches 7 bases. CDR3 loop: CASTVPGQIYNSPLHF. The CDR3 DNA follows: TGTGCCAGCACCGTCCCGGGACAGATCTATAATTCACCCCTCCACTTT.